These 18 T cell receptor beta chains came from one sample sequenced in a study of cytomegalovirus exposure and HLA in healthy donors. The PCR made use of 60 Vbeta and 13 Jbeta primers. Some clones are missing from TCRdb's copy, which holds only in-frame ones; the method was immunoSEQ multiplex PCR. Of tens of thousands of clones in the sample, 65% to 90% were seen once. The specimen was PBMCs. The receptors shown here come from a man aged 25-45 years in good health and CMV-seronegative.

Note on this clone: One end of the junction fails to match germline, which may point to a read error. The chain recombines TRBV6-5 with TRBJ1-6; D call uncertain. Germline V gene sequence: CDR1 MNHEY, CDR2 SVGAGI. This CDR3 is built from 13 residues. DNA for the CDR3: TGTGCCAGCAGTTACTCCGATAATTCACCCCTCCACTTT. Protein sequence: CASSYSDNSPLHF.

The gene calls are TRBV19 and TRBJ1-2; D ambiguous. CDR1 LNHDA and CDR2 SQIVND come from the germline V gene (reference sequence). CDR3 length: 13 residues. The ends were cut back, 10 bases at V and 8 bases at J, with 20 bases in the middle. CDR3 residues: CATRGRMPGGYTF. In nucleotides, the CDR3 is TGTGCCACCCGAGGGCGCATGCCTGGGGGCTACACCTTC.

The CDR3 DNA reads TGCAGCCCACGGGGACACGGAATGGGGGACCTAATAAACAATGAGCAGTTCTTC. Its protein is CSPRGHGMGDLINNEQFF. The chain couples TRBV29-1 to TRBJ2-1; D is perhaps TRBD1 (6 bases). V lost 8 bases, J lost 5 bases, and 31 bases lay in between. Germline CDR1 SQVTM, CDR2 ANQGSEA. There are 18 residues in the CDR3.

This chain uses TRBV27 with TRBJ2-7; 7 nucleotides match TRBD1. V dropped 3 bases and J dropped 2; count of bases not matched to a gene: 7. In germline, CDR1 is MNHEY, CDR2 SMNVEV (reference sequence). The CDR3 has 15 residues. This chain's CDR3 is CASSFRGDRPYEQYF. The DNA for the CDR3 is TGTGCCAGCAGTTTCCGTGGGGACAGACCCTACGAGCAGTACTTC.

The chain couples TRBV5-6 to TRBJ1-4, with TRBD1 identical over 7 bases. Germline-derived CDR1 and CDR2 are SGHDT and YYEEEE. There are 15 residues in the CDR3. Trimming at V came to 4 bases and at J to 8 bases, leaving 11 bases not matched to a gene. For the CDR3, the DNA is TGTGCCAGCAGCATAGGGGACAGCCATTGGGAAAAACTGTTTTTT. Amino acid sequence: CASSIGDSHWEKLFF.

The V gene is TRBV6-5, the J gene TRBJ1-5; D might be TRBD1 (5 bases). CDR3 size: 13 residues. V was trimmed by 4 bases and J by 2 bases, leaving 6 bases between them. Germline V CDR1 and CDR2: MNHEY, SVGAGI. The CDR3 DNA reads TGTGCCAGCAGTTGGGGCGGCAATCAGCCCCAGCATTTT. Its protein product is CASSWGGNQPQHF.

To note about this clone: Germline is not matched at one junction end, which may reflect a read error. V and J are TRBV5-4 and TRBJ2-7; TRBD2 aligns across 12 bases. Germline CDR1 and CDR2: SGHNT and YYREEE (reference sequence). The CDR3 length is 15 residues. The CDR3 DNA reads TGTGCCAGCAGCTGGGGGACTAGCGGGCGTTACGGGCAGTACTTC. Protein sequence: CASSWGTSGRYGQYF.

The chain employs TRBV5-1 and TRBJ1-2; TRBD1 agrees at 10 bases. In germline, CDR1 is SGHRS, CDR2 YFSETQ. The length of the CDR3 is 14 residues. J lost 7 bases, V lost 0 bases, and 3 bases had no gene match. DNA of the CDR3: TGCGCCAGCAGCTTGGGGGACAGGGGAGGTGGCTACACCTTC. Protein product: CASSLGDRGGGYTF.

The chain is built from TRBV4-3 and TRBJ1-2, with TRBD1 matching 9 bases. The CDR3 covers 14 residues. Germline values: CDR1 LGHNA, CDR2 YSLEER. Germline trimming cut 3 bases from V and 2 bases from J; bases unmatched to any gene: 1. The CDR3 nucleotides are TGCGCCAGCAGCCAGACAGGGGGAAACTATGGCTACACCTTC. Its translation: CASSQTGGNYGYTF.

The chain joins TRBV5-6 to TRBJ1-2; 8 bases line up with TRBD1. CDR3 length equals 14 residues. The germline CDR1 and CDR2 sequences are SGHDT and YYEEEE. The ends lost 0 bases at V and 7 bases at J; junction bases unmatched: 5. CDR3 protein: CASSLVAGGFGYTF. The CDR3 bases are TGTGCCAGCAGCTTGGTGGCAGGGGGCTTTGGCTACACCTTC.

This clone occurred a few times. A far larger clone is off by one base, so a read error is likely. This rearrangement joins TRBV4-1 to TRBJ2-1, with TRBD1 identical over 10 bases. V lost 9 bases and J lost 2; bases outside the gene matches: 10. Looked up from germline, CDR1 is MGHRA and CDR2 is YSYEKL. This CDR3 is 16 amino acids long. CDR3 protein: CASEPGQGLTYNEQFF. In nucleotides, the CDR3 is TGCGCCAGTGAACCGGGACAGGGGCTAACCTACAATGAGCAGTTCTTC.

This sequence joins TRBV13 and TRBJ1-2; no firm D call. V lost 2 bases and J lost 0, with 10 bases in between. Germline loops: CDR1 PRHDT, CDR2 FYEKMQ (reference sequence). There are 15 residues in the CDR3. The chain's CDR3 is CASSLRQAPNYGYTF. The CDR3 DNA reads TGTGCCAGCAGCTTAAGGCAGGCCCCTAACTATGGCTACACCTTC.

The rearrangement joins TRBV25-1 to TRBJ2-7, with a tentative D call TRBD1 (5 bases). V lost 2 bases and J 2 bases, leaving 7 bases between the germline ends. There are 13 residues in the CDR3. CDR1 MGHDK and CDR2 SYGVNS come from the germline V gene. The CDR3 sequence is CASSEVGPYEQYF. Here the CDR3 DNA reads TGTGCCAGCAGTGAAGTGGGGCCCTACGAGCAGTACTTC.

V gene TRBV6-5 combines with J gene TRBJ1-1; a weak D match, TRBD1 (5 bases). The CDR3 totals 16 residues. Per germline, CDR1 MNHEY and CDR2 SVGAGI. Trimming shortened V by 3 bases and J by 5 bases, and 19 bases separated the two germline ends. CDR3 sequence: CASSYSITRARTEAFF. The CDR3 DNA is TGTGCCAGCAGTTATTCTATTACCAGGGCGAGGACTGAAGCTTTCTTT.

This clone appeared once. This CDR3 is CASSLAGSATEAFF. The CDR3 DNA sequence: TGTGCCAGCAGCTTAGCCGGGAGCGCGACTGAAGCTTTCTTT. The chain links TRBV7-2 to TRBJ1-1; D is unclear. In germline, CDR1 is SGHTA, CDR2 FQGNSA. The CDR3 extends over 14 amino acids. Trimming shortened V by 0 bases and J by 5 bases, and 10 bases separated the two germline ends. The variable domain in full, with the rest retrieved from reference TRBV7-2 and TRBJ1-1, is GAGVSQSPSNKVTEKGKDVELRCDPISGHTALYWYRQSLGQGLEFLIYFQGNSAPDKSGLPSDRFSAERTGGSVSTLTIQRTQQEDSAVYLCASSLAGSATEAFFGQGTRLTVV.

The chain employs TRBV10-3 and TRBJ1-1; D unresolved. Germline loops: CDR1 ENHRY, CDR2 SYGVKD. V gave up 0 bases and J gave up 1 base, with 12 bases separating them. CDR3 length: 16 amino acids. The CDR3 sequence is CAISESTGGGNTEAFF. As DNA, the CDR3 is TGTGCCATCAGTGAGTCGACGGGTGGTGGGAACACTGAAGCTTTCTTT.

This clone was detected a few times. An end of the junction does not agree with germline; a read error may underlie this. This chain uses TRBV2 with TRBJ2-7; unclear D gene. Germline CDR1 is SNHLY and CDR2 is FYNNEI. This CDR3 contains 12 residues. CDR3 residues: CASLNALYAQYF. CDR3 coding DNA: TGTGCCAGCCTCAATGCCCTCTACGCGCAGTACTTC.

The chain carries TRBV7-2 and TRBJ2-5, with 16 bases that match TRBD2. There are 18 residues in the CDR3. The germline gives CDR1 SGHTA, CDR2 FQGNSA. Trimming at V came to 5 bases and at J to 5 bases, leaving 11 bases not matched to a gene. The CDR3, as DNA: TGTGCCAGCAGCCCAAGAGGGGGACTAGCGGGAGGGGTGGAGACCCAGTACTTC. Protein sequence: CASSPRGGLAGGVETQYF. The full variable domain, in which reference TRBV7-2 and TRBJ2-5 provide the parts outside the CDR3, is GAGVSQSPSNKVTEKGKDVELRCDPISGHTALYWYRQSLGQGLEFLIYFQGNSAPDKSGLPSDRFSAERTGGSVSTLTIQRTQQEDSAVYLCASSPRGGLAGGVETQYFGPGTRLLVL.